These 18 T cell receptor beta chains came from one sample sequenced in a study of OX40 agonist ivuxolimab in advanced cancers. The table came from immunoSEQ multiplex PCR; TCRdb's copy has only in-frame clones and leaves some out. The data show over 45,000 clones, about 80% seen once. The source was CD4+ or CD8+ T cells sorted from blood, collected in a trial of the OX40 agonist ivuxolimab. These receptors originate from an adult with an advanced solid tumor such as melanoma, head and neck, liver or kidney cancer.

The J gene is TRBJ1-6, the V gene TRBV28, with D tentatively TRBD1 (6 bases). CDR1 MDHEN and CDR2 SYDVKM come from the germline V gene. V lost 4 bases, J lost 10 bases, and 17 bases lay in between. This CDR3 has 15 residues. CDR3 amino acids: CASSYTLNRESPLHF. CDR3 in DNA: TGTGCCAGCAGTTACACACTAAACAGGGAATCACCCCTCCACTTT.

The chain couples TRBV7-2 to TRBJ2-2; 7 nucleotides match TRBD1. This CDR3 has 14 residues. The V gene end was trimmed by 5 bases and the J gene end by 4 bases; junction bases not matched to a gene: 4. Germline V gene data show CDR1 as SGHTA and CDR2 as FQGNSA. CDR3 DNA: TGTGCCAGCAGCATCTACAGGGGCACCGGGGAGCTGTTTTTT. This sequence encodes CASSIYRGTGELFF.

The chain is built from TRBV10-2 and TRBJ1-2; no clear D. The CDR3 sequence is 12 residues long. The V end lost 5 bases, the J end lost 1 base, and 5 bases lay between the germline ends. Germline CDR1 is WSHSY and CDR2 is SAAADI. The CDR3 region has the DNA TGCGCCAGCAGTCCCGATAACTATGGCTACACCTTC. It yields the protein CASSPDNYGYTF.

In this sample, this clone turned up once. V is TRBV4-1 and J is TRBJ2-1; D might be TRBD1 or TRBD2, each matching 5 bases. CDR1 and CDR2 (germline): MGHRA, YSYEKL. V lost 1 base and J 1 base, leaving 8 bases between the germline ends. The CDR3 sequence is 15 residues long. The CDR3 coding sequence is TGCGCCAGCAGCCAAGGAGAGGGGTCCTACAATGAGCAGTTCTTC. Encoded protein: CASSQGEGSYNEQFF.

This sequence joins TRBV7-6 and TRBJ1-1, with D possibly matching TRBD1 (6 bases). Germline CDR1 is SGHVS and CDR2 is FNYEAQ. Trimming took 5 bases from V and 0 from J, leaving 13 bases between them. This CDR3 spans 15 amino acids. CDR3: CASSRTAAMNTEAFF. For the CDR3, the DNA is TGTGCCAGCAGCCGGACAGCAGCTATGAACACTGAAGCTTTCTTT.

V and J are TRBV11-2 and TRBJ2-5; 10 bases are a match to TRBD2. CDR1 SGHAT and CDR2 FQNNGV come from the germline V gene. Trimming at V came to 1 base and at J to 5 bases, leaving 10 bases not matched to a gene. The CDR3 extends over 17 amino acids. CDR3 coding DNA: TGTGCCAGCAGCTTAGGCCAAGCGGGGGGGCTTTGGGAGACCCAGTACTTC. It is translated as CASSLGQAGGLWETQYF.

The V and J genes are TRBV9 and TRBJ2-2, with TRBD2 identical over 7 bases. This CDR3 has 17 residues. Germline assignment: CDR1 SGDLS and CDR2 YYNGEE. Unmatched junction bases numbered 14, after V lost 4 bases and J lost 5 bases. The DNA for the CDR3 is TGTGCCAGCAGCTCGAGTTTGGTGGGCGGGAGTACCGGGGAGCTGTTTTTT. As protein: CASSSSLVGGSTGELFF.

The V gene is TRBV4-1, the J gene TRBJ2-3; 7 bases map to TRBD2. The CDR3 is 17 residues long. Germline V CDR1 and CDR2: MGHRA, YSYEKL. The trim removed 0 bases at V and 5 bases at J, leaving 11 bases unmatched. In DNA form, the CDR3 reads TGCGCCAGCAGCCAAGATGTTGTCGGGAGGCGGGAAGATACGCAGTATTTT. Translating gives CASSQDVVGRREDTQYF.

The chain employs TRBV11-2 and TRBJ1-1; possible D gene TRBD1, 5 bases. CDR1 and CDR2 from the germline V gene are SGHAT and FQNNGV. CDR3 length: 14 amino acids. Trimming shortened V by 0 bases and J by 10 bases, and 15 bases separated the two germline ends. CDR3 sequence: CASSLDLRGGGAFF. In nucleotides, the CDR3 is TGTGCCAGCAGCTTAGATCTAAGGGGCGGGGGAGCTTTCTTT.

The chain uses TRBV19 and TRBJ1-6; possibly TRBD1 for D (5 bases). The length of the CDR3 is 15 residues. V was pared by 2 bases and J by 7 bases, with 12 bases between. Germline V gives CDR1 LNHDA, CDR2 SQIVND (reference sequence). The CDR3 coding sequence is TGTGCCAGTAGTATATATGGGACTGCAAATTCACCCCTCCACTTT. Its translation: CASSIYGTANSPLHF. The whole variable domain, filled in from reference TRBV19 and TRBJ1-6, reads DGGITQSPKYLFRKEGQNVTLSCEQNLNHDAMYWYRQDPGQGLRLIYYSQIVNDFQKGDIAEGYSVSREKKESFPLTVTSAQKNPTAFYLCASSIYGTANSPLHFGNGTRLTVT.

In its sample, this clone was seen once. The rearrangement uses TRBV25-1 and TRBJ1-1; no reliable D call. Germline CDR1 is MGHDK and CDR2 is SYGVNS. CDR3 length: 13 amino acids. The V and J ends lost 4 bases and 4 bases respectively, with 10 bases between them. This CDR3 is CASSGRAGTEAFF. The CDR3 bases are TGTGCCAGCAGTGGCCGGGCGGGCACTGAAGCTTTCTTT.

CDR3 DNA sequence: TGTGCCAGTAGTACCAACCCGCCGGCGATCGAGGCAGATACGCAGTATTTT. This translates into CASSTNPPAIEADTQYF. The chain combines TRBV19 with TRBJ2-3; D is ambiguous. CDR1 and CDR2 (germline): LNHDA, SQIVND (reference sequence). The CDR3 is made up of 17 amino acids. The ends were cut back, 4 bases at V and 4 bases at J, with 21 bases in the middle.

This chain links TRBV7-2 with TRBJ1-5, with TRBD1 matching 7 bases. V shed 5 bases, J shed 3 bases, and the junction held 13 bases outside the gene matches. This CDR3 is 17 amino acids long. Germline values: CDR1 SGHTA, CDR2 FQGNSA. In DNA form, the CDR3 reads TGTGCCAGCAGCCGACCCCAGGGACAGCCTTTCAATCAGCCCCAGCATTTT. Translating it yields CASSRPQGQPFNQPQHF.

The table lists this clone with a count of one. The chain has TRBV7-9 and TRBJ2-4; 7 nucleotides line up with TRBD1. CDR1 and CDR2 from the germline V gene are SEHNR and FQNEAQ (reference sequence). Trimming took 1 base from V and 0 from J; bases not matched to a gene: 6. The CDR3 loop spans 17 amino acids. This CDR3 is CASSLEDRMLAKNIQYF. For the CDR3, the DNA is TGTGCCAGCAGCTTAGAGGACAGGATGCTAGCCAAAAACATTCAGTACTTC.

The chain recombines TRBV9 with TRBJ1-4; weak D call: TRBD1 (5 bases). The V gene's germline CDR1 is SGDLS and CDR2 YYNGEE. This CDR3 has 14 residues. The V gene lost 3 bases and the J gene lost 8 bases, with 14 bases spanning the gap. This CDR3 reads CASSGSAGIEKLFF. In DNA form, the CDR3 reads TGTGCCAGCAGCGGGAGCGCAGGGATCGAAAAACTGTTTTTT.

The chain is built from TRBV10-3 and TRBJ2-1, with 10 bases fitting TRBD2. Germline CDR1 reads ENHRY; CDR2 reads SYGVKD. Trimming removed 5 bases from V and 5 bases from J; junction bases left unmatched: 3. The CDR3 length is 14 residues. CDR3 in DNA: TGTGCCATCAGTAGCGGGGGGGGAAACAATGAGCAGTTCTTC. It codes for CAISSGGGNNEQFF.

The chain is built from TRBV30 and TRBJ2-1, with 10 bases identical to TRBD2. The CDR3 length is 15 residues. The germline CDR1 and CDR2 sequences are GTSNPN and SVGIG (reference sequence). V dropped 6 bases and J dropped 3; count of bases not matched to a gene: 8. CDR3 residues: CACIKGLAIYNEQFF. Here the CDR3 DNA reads TGTGCCTGCATAAAGGGACTAGCGATCTACAATGAGCAGTTCTTC.

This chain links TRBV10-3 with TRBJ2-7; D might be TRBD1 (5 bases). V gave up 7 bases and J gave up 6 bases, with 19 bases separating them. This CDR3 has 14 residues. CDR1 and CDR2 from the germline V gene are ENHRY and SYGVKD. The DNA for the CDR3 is TGTGCCATCAACCTACAGGATTCGTATGGCGAGCAGTACTTC. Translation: CAINLQDSYGEQYF.